The 11 T cell receptor beta chains listed next were all sequenced from one sample in a study of chemoradiotherapy in HPV16-positive cancers. Only in-frame clones appear in the TCRdb table, and some are missing; sequencing was by immunoSEQ multiplex PCR. The data hold 750 to 850 clones, with around three quarters observed a single time. This sample comprised tumor tissue, obtained from a patient who underwent chemoradiotherapy. These receptor sequences come from a human donor with HPV-associated anogenital cancer.

V usage is TRBV15 and J usage is TRBJ2-2; 9 bases map to TRBD1. The V gene end was trimmed by 7 bases and the J gene end by 3 bases; junction bases not matched to a gene: 3. The CDR3 spans 14 residues. CDR1 and CDR2 from the germline V gene are LNHNV and YYDKDF (reference sequence). CDR3 sequence reads: CATKGDRDTGELFF. The CDR3 region has the DNA TGTGCCACCAAGGGGGACAGGGACACCGGGGAGCTGTTTTTT.

This clone came up once. The V call is TRBV2, the J call TRBJ1-1; a weak D match, TRBD1 (5 bases). V was clipped by 4 bases and J by 11 bases, with 14 bases between them. The germline V gene encodes CDR1 SNHLY and CDR2 FYNNEI. This CDR3 region has 12 residues. The CDR3 region has the DNA TGTGCCAGCAGTGCGAGGAGTTGGGGGGCTTTCTTT. It is translated as CASSARSWGAFF.

This chain connects TRBV29-1 to TRBJ2-1; 11 nucleotides line up with TRBD2. Per the germline V gene, CDR1 is SQVTM and CDR2 is ANQGSEA. V gave up 5 bases and J gave up 6 bases; unmatched junction bases: 6. This CDR3 region has 14 residues. The CDR3 sequence is CSVNSGRAFNEQFF. The CDR3 bases are TGCAGCGTTAATAGCGGGAGGGCCTTCAATGAGCAGTTCTTC.

This chain links TRBV7-8 with TRBJ1-1, with TRBD1 as a possible D gene (5 bases). The germline CDR1 and CDR2 sequences are SGHVS and FQNEAQ. This CDR3 is 14 amino acids long. The V end lost 7 bases, the J end lost 4 bases, and 16 bases lay between the germline ends. The CDR3, as DNA: TGTGCCAGCACCCAGCTTGGGGCCGGCACTGAAGCTTTCTTT. It encodes CASTQLGAGTEAFF.

The V and J genes are TRBV19 and TRBJ1-4, with TRBD1 matching 7 bases. Unmatched junction bases numbered 7, after V lost 4 bases and J lost 8 bases. The CDR3 has 14 amino acids. Germline lookup yields CDR1 LNHDA and CDR2 SQIVND (reference sequence). The CDR3 region is CASSNRQGREKLFF. CDR3 in DNA: TGTGCCAGTAGTAATCGACAGGGACGAGAAAAACTGTTTTTT.

V is TRBV11-3 and J is TRBJ2-7, with TRBD2 as a possible D gene (6 bases). V was pared by 5 bases and J by 0 bases, with 20 bases between. In germline, CDR1 is SGHNT, CDR2 YENEEA. The CDR3 has 17 residues. DNA of the CDR3: TGTGCCAGCAGCCTGAGAGGTTGGGAGGAAAGCTCCTACGAGCAGTACGTC. Translating gives CASSLRGWEESSYEQYV.

The rearrangement links TRBV7-2 to TRBJ2-1; 10 nucleotides agree with TRBD2. Germline loops: CDR1 SGHTA, CDR2 FQGNSA. V shed 5 bases and J 2 bases; nucleotides not matched to a gene: 3. The CDR3 loop spans 15 amino acids. In DNA form, the CDR3 reads TGTGCCAGCAGCCTGACTAGCGGGCCCTACAATGAGCAGTTCTTC. Encoded protein: CASSLTSGPYNEQFF.

This clone came up once. J is TRBJ1-1 and V is TRBV5-6; no definite D call. CDR1 and CDR2 (germline): SGHDT, YYEEEE. The CDR3 runs to 13 residues. The V and J ends lost 4 bases and 10 bases respectively, with 17 bases between them. CDR3 region: CASSLGVISGAFF. The CDR3 coding sequence is TGTGCCAGCAGCCTGGGAGTAATTAGTGGAGCTTTCTTT.

This chain links TRBV14 with TRBJ2-3, with TRBD1 matching over 10 bases. Trimming removed 4 bases from V and 4 bases from J; junction bases left unmatched: 5. The CDR3 is 15 amino acids. CDR1 SGHDN and CDR2 FVKESK come from the germline V gene. The CDR3 DNA is TGTGCCAGCAGCCGCGGGACAGGGGTGCCAGATACGCAGTATTTT. Amino acids: CASSRGTGVPDTQYF.

The rearrangement joins TRBV4-2 to TRBJ2-7, with TRBD2 identical over 13 bases. The CDR3 spans 16 residues. V trimming: 2 bases; J trimming: 5 bases; junction bases outside the gene matches: 6. Germline-derived CDR1 and CDR2 are LGHNA and YNFKEQ. The CDR3 DNA reads as TGTGCCAGCAGCCAACCAACTAGCGGGGGGGCCCACGAGCAGTACTTC. Its protein is CASSQPTSGGAHEQYF.

V usage is TRBV5-1 and J usage is TRBJ2-1; D possibly uses TRBD1 or TRBD2 (6 bases each). The length of the CDR3 is 13 residues. The germline V and J ends were trimmed by 5 bases and 5 bases, with 11 bases remaining between them. Germline V gene sequence: CDR1 SGHRS, CDR2 YFSETQ. CDR3 sequence: CASRGGPDNEQFF. For the CDR3, the DNA is TGCGCCAGCAGGGGGGGCCCGGACAATGAGCAGTTCTTC.